Presented here are 29 T cell receptor beta chains from one specimen sequenced in a study of blood T cell repertoires in COVID-19 (TCRdb year 2020). Libraries were made using the immunoSEQ multiplex PCR assay. TCRdb obtained this table from immuneACCESS and retained in-frame rearrangements with V and J assigned. These tables miss some clones; where compared with another copy, unresolved V genes account for less than half of the shortfall, and the remainder is unexplained. This sample comprises about 240,000 clones, approximately 86% of them detected only once. Clones ranked in the top ten supply 3% to 4% of the sample. The sample consisted of PBMCs or T cells enriched from blood (not recorded which). The receptors were sampled from a woman between 40 and 55 years old with acute COVID-19.

V gene TRBV21-1 combines with J gene TRBJ2-5; the D call of TRBD2 is as the table states it, not checked on the DNA. TRBV21-1 is tagged as a pseudogene. CDR3 size: 19 residues. The DNA of the CDR3 is TGTGCCAGCAGCAAAGGGGGACTAGCGGGACCCCACGGACAAGAGACCCAGTACTTC. Translating it yields CASSKGGLAGPHGQETQYF.

The V call is TRBV2, the J call TRBJ2-7, with TRBD1 as a possible D gene (6 bases). CDR1 and CDR2 (germline): SNHLY, FYNNEI. V gave up 4 bases and J gave up 3 bases, with 10 bases separating them. The CDR3 spans 13 residues. CDR3 DNA: TGTGCCAGCAGTGGGCAGGGGATCTACGAGCAGTACTTC. This encodes CASSGQGIYEQYF.

The V and J genes are TRBV29-1 and TRBJ1-1, with 7 bases aligning to TRBD1. This CDR3 region has 14 residues. Trimming took 3 bases from V and 2 from J; bases not matched to a gene: 6. Germline loops: CDR1 SQVTM, CDR2 ANQGSEA. The CDR3 nucleotides read TGCAGCGTTGATGACAGGGTTAGTAACACTGAAGCTTTCTTT. Amino acids: CSVDDRVSNTEAFF.

The rearrangement joins TRBV7-2 to TRBJ2-5; 11 bases map to TRBD2. V dropped 5 bases and J dropped 2; count of bases not matched to a gene: 7. Germline assignment: CDR1 SGHTA and CDR2 FQGNSA. CDR3 length: 16 amino acids. CDR3 sequence: CASSTKLAGVQETQYF. The CDR3 region has the DNA TGTGCCAGCAGCACCAAACTAGCGGGAGTACAAGAGACCCAGTACTTC.

This chain connects TRBV5-4 to TRBJ2-7; 11 nucleotides line up with TRBD2. This CDR3 is built from 16 residues. With V trimmed by 4 bases and J by 3 bases, 9 bases remained unmatched. Germline CDR1 is SGHNT and CDR2 is YYREEE (reference sequence). The CDR3 DNA follows: TGTGCCAGCAGCGTAAGGGGACTAGCGGAGCACTACGAGCAGTACTTC. It yields the protein CASSVRGLAEHYEQYF.

This sequence joins TRBV2 and TRBJ2-7, with TRBD2 as a possible D gene (5 bases). Germline V gene data show CDR1 as SNHLY and CDR2 as FYNNEI. The CDR3 is made up of 14 amino acids. V lost 2 bases and J 0 bases, leaving 8 bases between the germline ends. CDR3 protein: CASSELDFSYEQYF. The CDR3, as DNA: TGTGCCAGCAGTGAACTGGACTTCTCCTACGAGCAGTACTTC.

The V gene is TRBV19, the J gene TRBJ2-7; D possibly corresponds to TRBD1 (7 bases). Trimming removed 6 bases from V and 1 base from J, with 10 bases in between. This CDR3 contains 13 residues. Germline V gives CDR1 LNHDA, CDR2 SQIVND (reference sequence). The CDR3 nucleotides are TGTGCCAGTAGCGCGGGACAGTCCTACGAGCAGTACTTC. Its protein is CASSAGQSYEQYF.

In its sample, this clone was seen a few times. This chain uses TRBV5-1 with TRBJ2-1; 10 positions agree with TRBD2. The CDR3 consists of 16 residues. Germline V CDR1 and CDR2: SGHRS, YFSETQ. V lost 4 bases and J lost 4; bases outside the gene matches: 8. CDR3 DNA sequence: TGCGCCAGCAGCGTGGATCCAGCGGGGGGGTACAATGAGCAGTTCTTC. As protein: CASSVDPAGGYNEQFF.

V gene TRBV5-4 combines with J gene TRBJ1-5, with 8 bases matching TRBD1. The CDR3 loop spans 15 amino acids. Germline V CDR1 and CDR2: SGHNT, YYREEE (reference sequence). V trimming: 0 bases; J trimming: 6 bases; junction bases outside the gene matches: 5. The CDR3 loop is CASSLAGQGIQPQHF. Written as DNA, the CDR3 is TGTGCCAGCAGCTTGGCCGGACAGGGAATTCAGCCCCAGCATTTT.

This chain uses TRBV11-3 with TRBJ1-1, with 11 bases fitting TRBD1. The CDR3 covers 15 residues. J gave up 6 bases and V 5 bases, and 8 bases lay outside the gene matches. The germline V gene has CDR1 SGHNT and CDR2 YENEEA. CDR3 protein: CASSAWDRGSPEAFF. The CDR3 nucleotides read TGTGCCAGCAGCGCCTGGGACAGGGGGTCCCCTGAAGCTTTCTTT.

The V and J genes are TRBV14 and TRBJ2-6; D not resolved. V was pared by 0 bases and J by 2 bases, with 5 bases between. The CDR3 length is 15 residues. Germline V gene sequence: CDR1 SGHDN, CDR2 FVKESK. CDR3 nucleotides: TGTGCCAGCAGCCAAGATCGGGCTGGGGCCAACGTCCTGACTTTC. Its translation is CASSQDRAGANVLTF.

The rearrangement uses TRBV11-2 and TRBJ2-1; TRBD1 aligns across 11 bases. Germline values: CDR1 SGHAT, CDR2 FQNNGV. This CDR3 has 15 amino acids. V dropped 7 bases and J dropped 6; count of bases not matched to a gene: 8. CDR3 sequence (DNA): TGTGCCAGCAACAGAGGACAGGGGGCTGGCAATGAGCAGTTCTTC. It is translated as CASNRGQGAGNEQFF. Full variable domain (missing parts from reference TRBV11-2 and TRBJ2-1): EAGVAQSPRYKIIEKRQSVAFWCNPISGHATLYWYQQILGQGPKLLIQFQNNGVVDDSQLPKDRFSAERLKGVDSTLKIQPAKLEDSAVYLCASNRGQGAGNEQFFGPGTRLTVL.

This clone appeared once. The chain is built from TRBV4-1 and TRBJ2-1; 8 nucleotides align to TRBD2. CDR1 and CDR2 from the germline V gene are MGHRA and YSYEKL. The CDR3 is 16 amino acids. The V and J ends lost 3 bases and 7 bases, in that order; junction bases with no gene match: 11. CDR3 nucleotide sequence: TGCGCCAGCAGCCATAAGAGCGGGGGTGGTTCGAATGAGCAGTTCTTC. It yields the protein CASSHKSGGGSNEQFF.

The chain has TRBV19 and TRBJ2-7; 7 nucleotides agree with TRBD2. Losses at the gene ends were 5 bases for V and 7 bases for J; bases not matched to a gene: 17. CDR3 size: 16 residues. Germline loops: CDR1 LNHDA, CDR2 SQIVND (reference sequence). DNA for the CDR3: TGTGCCAGTAGTTTTGAGGGCGGGACTACCCTTTGGGAGCAGTACTTC. It codes for CASSFEGGTTLWEQYF.

The rearrangement uses TRBV10-2 and TRBJ2-1, with 10 bases fitting TRBD2. The CDR3 has 15 amino acids. Looked up from germline, CDR1 is WSHSY and CDR2 is SAAADI. Unmatched junction bases numbered 7, after V lost 6 bases and J lost 5 bases. CDR3 coding DNA: TGCGCCAGCAGCCACACTAGCGGGGACAACAATGAGCAGTTCTTC. It yields the protein CASSHTSGDNNEQFF.

The chain carries TRBV7-2 and TRBJ2-4, with D possibly TRBD2 on 5 matching bases. The V end lost 0 bases, the J end lost 7 bases, and 10 bases lay between the germline ends. CDR1 and CDR2 (germline): SGHTA, FQGNSA. The CDR3 length is 14 residues. CDR3 sequence: CASSLAVGGNIQYF. CDR3 sequence (DNA): TGTGCCAGCAGCTTAGCGGTAGGCGGGAACATTCAGTACTTC.

V is TRBV2 and J is TRBJ1-5; no reliable D call. Trimming stripped 6 bases from V and 6 bases from J, with 15 bases between. Germline V lookup: CDR1 SNHLY, CDR2 FYNNEI. The CDR3 sequence is 14 residues long. CDR3 region: CASSPDGLSQPQHF. The CDR3 DNA sequence: TGTGCCAGCAGCCCCGACGGACTATCTCAGCCCCAGCATTTT.

This chain links TRBV24-1 with TRBJ2-3; 8 bases match TRBD2. CDR3 length: 16 residues. Germline CDR1 KGHDR, CDR2 SFDVKD. J was trimmed by 5 bases and V by 4 bases; bases with no gene match: 10. The CDR3 sequence: CATSDAIAGRGDTQYF. In DNA, the CDR3 is TGTGCCACCAGTGACGCAATAGCGGGGCGGGGAGATACGCAGTATTTT.

The chain recombines TRBV7-2 with TRBJ2-4, with a weak D call TRBD2 (6 bases). Germline V gene lookup returns CDR1 SGHTA and CDR2 FQGNSA. This CDR3 spans 15 amino acids. Trimming took off 3 bases at V and 7 bases at J, with 16 bases between the two ends. The CDR3 region has the DNA TGTGCCAGCAGCTTGTTAGATAGGGGAGGCAACATTCAGTACTTC. Translating gives CASSLLDRGGNIQYF. Full variable domain (rest looked up from reference TRBV7-2 and TRBJ2-4): GAGVSQSPSNKVTEKGKDVELRCDPISGHTALYWYRQSLGQGLEFLIYFQGNSAPDKSGLPSDRFSAERTGGSVSTLTIQRTQQEDSAVYLCASSLLDRGGNIQYFGAGTRLSVL.

The V and J genes are TRBV29-1 and TRBJ1-2, with TRBD1 matching over 9 bases. The CDR3 totals 13 residues. The J segment lost 0 bases and the V segment lost 7 bases, leaving 3 bases of the junction unmatched. Germline V gene data show CDR1 as SQVTM and CDR2 as ANQGSEA. For the CDR3, the DNA is TGCAGCGCACAGGGGGCCCCTAACTATGGCTACACCTTC. Translation: CSAQGAPNYGYTF.

CDR3 DNA sequence: TGTGCCAGCAGCTCAACACTAGCGGGGGCCTCCTACGAGCAGTACTTC. The encoded protein is CASSSTLAGASYEQYF. The chain combines TRBV7-8 with TRBJ2-7, with 11 bases identical to TRBD2. V was clipped by 4 bases and J by 0 bases; unmatched bases: 5. CDR1 and CDR2 (germline): SGHVS, FQNEAQ. The CDR3 has 16 residues.

The chain links TRBV11-3 to TRBJ2-5; 12 bases agree with TRBD2. The CDR3 spans 16 residues. The V gene's germline CDR1 is SGHNT and CDR2 YENEEA. Trimming at V came to 4 bases and at J to 1 base, leaving 4 bases not matched to a gene. The DNA for the CDR3 is TGTGCCAGCAGCTCGACTAGCGGGAGTCTCCAAGAGACCCAGTACTTC. Amino acid sequence: CASSSTSGSLQETQYF.

The chain has TRBV28 and TRBJ1-2, with a tentative D call TRBD1 (5 bases). The ends were cut back, 6 bases at V and 8 bases at J, with 25 bases in the middle. The germline gives CDR1 MDHEN, CDR2 SYDVKM. The CDR3 consists of 16 residues. The CDR3 spells CASSLLGQSQRSGYTF. The CDR3 DNA sequence: TGTGCCAGCAGCCTCTTGGGGCAGAGTCAGAGGAGCGGCTACACCTTC.

The rearrangement joins TRBV9 to TRBJ2-7, with TRBD1 matching over 7 bases. CDR1 SGDLS and CDR2 YYNGEE come from the germline V gene. CDR3 length: 14 amino acids. J lost 6 bases, V lost 3 bases, and 9 bases had no gene match. CDR3 coding DNA: TGTGCCAGCAGCGCCGGGACGACAGGGAGCGAGCAGTACTTC. It specifies CASSAGTTGSEQYF.

V usage is TRBV19 and J usage is TRBJ2-2, with a tentative D call TRBD2 (5 bases). V shed 1 base and J shed 6 bases, with 6 bases lying between them. This CDR3 region has 13 residues. In germline, CDR1 is LNHDA, CDR2 SQIVND (reference sequence). CDR3: CASSIGGSGELFF. DNA of the CDR3: TGTGCCAGTAGTATAGGCGGGTCCGGGGAGCTGTTTTTT. Full variable domain (rest looked up from reference TRBV19 and TRBJ2-2): DGGITQSPKYLFRKEGQNVTLSCEQNLNHDAMYWYRQDPGQGLRLIYYSQIVNDFQKGDIAEGYSVSREKKESFPLTVTSAQKNPTAFYLCASSIGGSGELFFGEGSRLTVL.

This chain joins TRBV12-3 or TRBV12-4 and TRBJ1-1; no clear D gene. Trimming took 7 bases from V and 5 from J, leaving 8 bases between them. This CDR3 spans 11 amino acids. CDR3 amino acids: CASKRRTEAFF. Here the CDR3 DNA reads TGTGCCAGCAAAAGGAGGACTGAAGCTTTCTTT.

The chain links TRBV2 to TRBJ2-7; possibly TRBD2 for D (6 bases). Trimming removed 4 bases at V and 5 bases at J, with 18 bases between. Per germline, CDR1 SNHLY and CDR2 FYNNEI. The CDR3 runs 15 residues. The CDR3 reads CASSAPTESGHEQYF. Written as DNA, the CDR3 is TGTGCCAGCAGTGCGCCCACGGAGAGCGGGCACGAGCAGTACTTC.

The rearrangement joins TRBV7-9 to TRBJ2-7; 9 positions match TRBD1. Germline V lookup: CDR1 SEHNR, CDR2 FQNEAQ (reference sequence). The V segment lost 6 bases and the J segment 7 bases; nucleotides outside the gene matches: 7. The CDR3 is 13 amino acids. The CDR3 loop is CASRMGQGGEQYF. DNA of the CDR3: TGTGCCAGCAGAATGGGACAGGGCGGGGAGCAGTACTTC.

In this sample, this clone turned up a few times. The chain couples TRBV11-2 to TRBJ2-7; 7 bases are a match to TRBD2. The V and J ends lost 4 bases and 0 bases, in that order; junction bases with no gene match: 12. CDR1 SGHAT and CDR2 FQNNGV come from the germline V gene. The CDR3 is 17 amino acids. CDR3 in DNA: TGTGCCAGCAGCTCCCCTAGCGGTTTCCTTTCCTCCTACGAGCAGTACTTC. Translated, it gives CASSSPSGFLSSYEQYF.